This TCR beta chain came from a study of CD8 T cells in Susac syndrome. Points from the study as a whole: Within Susac syndrome CD4+ T cell repertoires, clonal expansion was not evident.

As to this clonotype: As yet, its antigen is unknown.

FACS was used to enrich TEMRA cells, whereas the CD8+ and CD4+ T cells were obtained by negative isolation. The CDR3 runs 13 residues. The ends were cut back, 0 bases at V and 6 bases at J, with 12 bases in the middle. Germline values: CDR1 DFQATT, CDR2 SNEGSKA (reference sequence). Random hexamers served to reverse transcribe about 0.45 to 1 ug RNA. TCRdb re-derived calls from the immunoSEQ multiplex PCR reads in MiXCR, one entry per CDR3 protein. The top ten hold under 0.12% of the sample, which has about 240,000 distinct CDR3 sequences, roughly 95% seen once. The sequence was collected from a human donor with Susac syndrome. The chain links TRBV20-1 to TRBJ2-7; D gene uncertain. Specimen: CD4+ T cells from PBMCs. The chain's CDR3 is CSARDFGEAEQYF. CDR3 coding DNA: TGCAGTGCTAGAGATTTTGGTGAAGCCGAGCAGTACTTC.